This T cell receptor (beta chain) was retrieved from a study of T cells in Graves' hyperthyroidism and ophthalmopathy. Across the study: Peripheral blood specimens were obtained at initial diagnosis, prior to any treatment.

V lost 2 bases and J lost 4; bases outside the gene matches: 5. CDR3 length equals 15 residues. CDR1 is MDHEN and CDR2 is SYDVKM in the germline V gene. Template material for amplifying TCR beta CDR3 regions consisted of RNA transcripts. An initial round of RT-PCR targeting the TCR CDR3 relied on the HTBI primer set. TCRdb independently ran MiXCR on the multiplex PCR reads; one entry per CDR3 protein. The sample yields 350,000 to 400,000 distinct CDR3 sequences, about 16% seen once. The rearrangement uses TRBV28 and TRBJ1-5; 7 bases fit TRBD1. The sequence was collected from a woman younger than 45 with Graves' hyperthyroidism. The sample was blood. Written as DNA, the CDR3 is TGTGCCAGCAGTTTAAATTCAGGGGGAAATCAGCCCCAGCATTTT. Protein product: CASSLNSGGNQPQHF. The full variable domain, rest sourced from reference TRBV28 and TRBJ1-5, is DVKVTQSSRYLVKRTGEKVFLECVQDMDHENMFWYRQDPGLGLRLIYFSYDVKMKEKGDIPEGYSVSREKKERFSLILESASTNQTSMYLCASSLNSGGNQPQHFGDGTRLSIL.